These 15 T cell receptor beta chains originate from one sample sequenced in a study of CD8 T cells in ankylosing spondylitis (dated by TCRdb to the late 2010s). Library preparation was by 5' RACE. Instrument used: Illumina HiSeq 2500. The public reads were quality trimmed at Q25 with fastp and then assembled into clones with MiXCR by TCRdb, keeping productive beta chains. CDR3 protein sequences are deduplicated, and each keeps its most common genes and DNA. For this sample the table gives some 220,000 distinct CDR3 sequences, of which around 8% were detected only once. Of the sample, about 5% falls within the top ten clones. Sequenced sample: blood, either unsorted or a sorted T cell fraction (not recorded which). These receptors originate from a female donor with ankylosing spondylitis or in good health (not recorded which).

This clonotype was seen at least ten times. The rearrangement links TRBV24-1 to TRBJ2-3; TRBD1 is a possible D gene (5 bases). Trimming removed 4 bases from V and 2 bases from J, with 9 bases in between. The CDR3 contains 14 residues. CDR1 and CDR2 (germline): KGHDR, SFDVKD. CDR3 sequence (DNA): TGTGCCACCAGTGAACGACAGATCACAGATACGCAGTATTTT. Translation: CATSERQITDTQYF.

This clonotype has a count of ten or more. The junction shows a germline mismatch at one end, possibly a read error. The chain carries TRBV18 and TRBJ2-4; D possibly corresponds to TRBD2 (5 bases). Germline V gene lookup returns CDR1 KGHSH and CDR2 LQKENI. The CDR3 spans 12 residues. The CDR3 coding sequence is TGTGCCAGCTCAGCAACACCTTGGGAGTTGCACTTC. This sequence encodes CASSATPWELHF.

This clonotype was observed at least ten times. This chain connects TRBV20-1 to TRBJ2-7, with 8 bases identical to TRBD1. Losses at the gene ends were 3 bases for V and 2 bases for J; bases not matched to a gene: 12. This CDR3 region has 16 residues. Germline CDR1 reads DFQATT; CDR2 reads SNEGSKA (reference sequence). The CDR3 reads CSASGATGANPYEQYF. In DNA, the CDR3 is TGCAGTGCTAGCGGTGCGACAGGGGCTAACCCCTACGAGCAGTACTTC.

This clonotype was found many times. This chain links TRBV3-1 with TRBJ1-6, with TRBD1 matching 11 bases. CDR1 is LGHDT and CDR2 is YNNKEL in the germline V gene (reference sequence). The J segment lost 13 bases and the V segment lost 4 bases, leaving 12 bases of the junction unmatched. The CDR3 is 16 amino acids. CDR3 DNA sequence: TGTGCCAGCAGCCCAACTATAGGGACAGGGGGTAATCCCCTCCACTTT. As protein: CASSPTIGTGGNPLHF.

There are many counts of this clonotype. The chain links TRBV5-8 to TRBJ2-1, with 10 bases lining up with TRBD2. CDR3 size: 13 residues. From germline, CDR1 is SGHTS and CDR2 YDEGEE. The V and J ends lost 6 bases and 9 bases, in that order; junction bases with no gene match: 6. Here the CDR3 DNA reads TGTGCCAGCACCTTCGGGACTAGCGTTGAGCAGTTCTTC. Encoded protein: CASTFGTSVEQFF.

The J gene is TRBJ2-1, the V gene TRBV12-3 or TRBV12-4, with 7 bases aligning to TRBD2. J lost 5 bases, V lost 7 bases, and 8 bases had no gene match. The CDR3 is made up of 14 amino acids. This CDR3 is CASTGGGPNNEQFF. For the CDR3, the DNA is TGTGCCAGCACTGGGGGGGGACCCAACAATGAGCAGTTCTTC.

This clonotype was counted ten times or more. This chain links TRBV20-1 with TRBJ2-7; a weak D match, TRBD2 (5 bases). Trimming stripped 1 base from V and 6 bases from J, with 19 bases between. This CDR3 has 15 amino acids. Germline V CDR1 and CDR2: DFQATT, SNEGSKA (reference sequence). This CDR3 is CSARAEPSTEGEQYF. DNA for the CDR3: TGCAGTGCTAGAGCCGAGCCTTCAACCGAGGGCGAGCAGTACTTC.

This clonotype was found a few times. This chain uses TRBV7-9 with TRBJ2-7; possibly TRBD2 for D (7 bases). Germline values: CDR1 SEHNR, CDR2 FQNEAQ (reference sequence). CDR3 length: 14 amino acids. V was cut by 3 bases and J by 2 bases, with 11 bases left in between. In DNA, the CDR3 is TGTGCCAGCAGCTTGGAGGGGGGGGCCTACGAGCAGTACTTC. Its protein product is CASSLEGGAYEQYF.

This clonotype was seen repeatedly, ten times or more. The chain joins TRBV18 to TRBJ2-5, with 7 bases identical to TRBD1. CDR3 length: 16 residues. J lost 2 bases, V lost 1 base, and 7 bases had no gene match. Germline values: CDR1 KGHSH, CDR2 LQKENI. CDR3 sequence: CASSPLVWTGQETQYF. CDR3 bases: TGTGCCAGCTCACCACTTGTCTGGACAGGACAAGAGACCCAGTACTTC.

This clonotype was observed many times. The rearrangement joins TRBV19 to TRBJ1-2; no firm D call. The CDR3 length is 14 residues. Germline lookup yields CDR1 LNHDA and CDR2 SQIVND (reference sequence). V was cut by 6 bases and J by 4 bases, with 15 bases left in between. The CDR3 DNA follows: TGTGCCAGTAGCCTCGTGGGAGTTATCTATGGCTACACCTTC. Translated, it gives CASSLVGVIYGYTF.

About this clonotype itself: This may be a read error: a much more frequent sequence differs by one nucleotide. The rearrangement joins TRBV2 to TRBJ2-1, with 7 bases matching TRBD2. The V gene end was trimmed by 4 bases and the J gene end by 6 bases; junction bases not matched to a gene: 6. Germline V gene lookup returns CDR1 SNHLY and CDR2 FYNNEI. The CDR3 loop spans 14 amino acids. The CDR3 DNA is TGTGCCAGCAGTGTTTCGTCTAGCGGCAATGAGCAGTTCTTC. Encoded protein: CASSVSSSGNEQFF.

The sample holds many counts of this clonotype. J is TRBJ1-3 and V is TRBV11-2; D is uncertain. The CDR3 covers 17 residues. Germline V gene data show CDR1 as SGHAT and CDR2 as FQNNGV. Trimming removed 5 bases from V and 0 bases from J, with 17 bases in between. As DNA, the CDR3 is TGTGCCAGCAGCCCCGGACCGACGTACTCCTCTGGAAACACCATATATTTT. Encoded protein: CASSPGPTYSSGNTIYF.

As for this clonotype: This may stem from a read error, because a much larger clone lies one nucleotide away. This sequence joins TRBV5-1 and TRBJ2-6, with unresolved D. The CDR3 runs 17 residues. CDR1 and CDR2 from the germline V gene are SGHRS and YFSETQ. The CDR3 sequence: CTSSFGVASSGANVLTF. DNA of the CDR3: TGCACCAGCAGCTTCGGCGTGGCCTCCTCTGGGGCCAACGTCCTGACTTTC.

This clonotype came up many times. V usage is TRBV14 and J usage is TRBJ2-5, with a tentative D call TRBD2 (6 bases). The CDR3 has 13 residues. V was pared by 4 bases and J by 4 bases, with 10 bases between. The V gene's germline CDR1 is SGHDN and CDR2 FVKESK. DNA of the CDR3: TGTGCCAGCAGCCCGGGAGTAAGAGAGACCCAGTACTTC. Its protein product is CASSPGVRETQYF. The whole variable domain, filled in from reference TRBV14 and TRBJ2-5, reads EAGVTQFPSHSVIEKGQTVTLRCDPISGHDNLYWYRRVMGKEIKFLLHFVKESKQDESGMPNNRFLAERTGGTYSTLKVQPAELEDSGVYFCASSPGVRETQYFGPGTRLLVL.

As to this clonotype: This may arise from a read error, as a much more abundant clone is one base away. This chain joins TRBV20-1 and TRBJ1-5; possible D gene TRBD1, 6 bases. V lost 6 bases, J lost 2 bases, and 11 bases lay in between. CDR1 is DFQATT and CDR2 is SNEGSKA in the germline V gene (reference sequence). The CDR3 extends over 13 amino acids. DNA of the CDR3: TGCAGTGCCAGCAGGACAGGCAATCAGCCCCAGCATTTT. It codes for CSASRTGNQPQHF.